These 21 T cell receptor beta chains came from one sample sequenced in a study of blood T cells in healthy people across ages. Sample-barcoded 5' priming and a J-beta primer mix drove a second PCR of 7 to 11 cycles. TCRdb re-derived calls from the 5' RACE reads in MiXCR, one entry per CDR3 protein. The sample lists about 1.8 million distinct CDR3 sequences; roughly 49% were seen once. The sequencing sample was made of blood. These receptors were collected from a woman aged 40 to 49 in good health.

The chain links TRBV28 to TRBJ1-4; D remains unclear. Between the trimmed V and J ends, which lost 4 bases and 12 bases, there was a span of 15 bases. Looked up from germline, CDR1 is MDHEN and CDR2 is SYDVKM. The CDR3 loop spans 13 amino acids. CDR3 DNA sequence: TGTGCCAGCAGTTCCGAATACGTTGGGGAACTGTTTTTT. Translating gives CASSSEYVGELFF.

This clonotype was recorded a few times. J is TRBJ2-1 and V is TRBV29-1; 7 bases agree with TRBD1. With 4 bases clipped from V and 7 bases from J, the junction kept 13 bases outside the gene matches. The CDR3 has 15 residues. Germline-derived CDR1 and CDR2 are SQVTM and ANQGSEA. DNA of the CDR3: TGCAGCGTTGTAGGGACAGAAAGGCGTGGGAATGAGCAGTTCTTC. This translates into CSVVGTERRGNEQFF.

This rearrangement joins TRBV9 to TRBJ1-2; D is uncertain. Trimming left V 2 bases short and J 5 bases short, with 16 bases between. From germline, CDR1 is SGDLS and CDR2 YYNGEE. The CDR3 has 15 amino acids. The CDR3 DNA reads as TGTGCCAGCAGCGTCAACCCTCGGAGCCCTTATGGCTACACCTTC. Encoded protein: CASSVNPRSPYGYTF.

The chain carries TRBV5-1 and TRBJ2-1; D may be TRBD2 (5 bases). V was pared by 0 bases and J by 5 bases, with 18 bases between. This CDR3 is 17 amino acids long. Germline values: CDR1 SGHRS, CDR2 YFSETQ. CDR3 sequence (DNA): TGCGCCAGCAGCTTGGCCCCGAAGGGAGCAATCGACAATGAGCAGTTCTTC. Translated: CASSLAPKGAIDNEQFF.

This clonotype showed up just once. An end of the junction does not agree with germline; a read error may underlie this. The rearrangement uses TRBV5-1 and TRBJ2-3; no clear D gene. The CDR3 has 13 amino acids. Germline loops: CDR1 SGHRS, CDR2 YFSETQ. For the CDR3, the DNA is TGCGCCAACAGCAGTTCTCCCACAGATACGCAGTATTTT. Protein: CANSSSPTDTQYF.

The V and J genes are TRBV3-1 and TRBJ2-1; 10 bases map to TRBD2. The CDR3 extends over 15 amino acids. After removal of 2 bases from V and 9 bases from J, the junction contained 7 bases not matched to a gene. The germline gives CDR1 LGHDT, CDR2 YNNKEL (reference sequence). The CDR3 reads CASSQSSGGKGEQFF. The CDR3 DNA reads TGTGCCAGCAGCCAATCTAGCGGGGGTAAGGGTGAGCAGTTCTTC.

The chain joins TRBV9 to TRBJ1-2; 8 bases are a match to TRBD1. The CDR3 covers 14 residues. Germline assignment: CDR1 SGDLS and CDR2 YYNGEE. After removal of 2 bases from V and 5 bases from J, the junction contained 5 bases not matched to a gene. CDR3 sequence reads: CASSVSTGGYGYTF. For the CDR3, the DNA is TGTGCCAGCAGCGTGAGCACAGGGGGATATGGCTACACCTTC. The whole variable domain, filled in from reference TRBV9 and TRBJ1-2, reads DSGVTQTPKHLITATGQRVTLRCSPRSGDLSVYWYQQSLDQGLQFLIQYYNGEERAKGNILERFSAQQFPDLHSELNLSSLELGDSALYFCASSVSTGGYGYTFGSGTRLTVV.

This clonotype was observed a handful of times. CDR3 in amino acids: CSARGFLGVEEQYF. The DNA for the CDR3 is TGCAGTGCTAGAGGATTTTTGGGGGTGGAGGAGCAGTACTTC. The J gene is TRBJ2-7, the V gene TRBV20-1; D is tentatively TRBD1 or TRBD2 (5 bases each). V lost 1 base and J 7 bases, leaving 17 bases between the germline ends. This CDR3 has 14 amino acids. The germline CDR1 and CDR2 sequences are DFQATT and SNEGSKA (reference sequence).

The CDR3 is CASSQTTGGSEQFF. CDR3 in DNA: TGTGCCAGCAGCCAAACAACAGGGGGCAGTGAGCAGTTCTTC. This sequence joins TRBV7-9 and TRBJ2-1, with 9 positions matching TRBD1. The CDR3 runs to 14 residues. Germline loops: CDR1 SEHNR, CDR2 FQNEAQ (reference sequence). V lost 5 bases, J lost 9 bases, and 8 bases stayed unmatched.

The chain joins TRBV5-5 to TRBJ2-1; D is uncertain. The CDR3 is made up of 15 amino acids. Trimming pared 3 bases from V and 7 bases from J, leaving 17 bases between. Germline V gives CDR1 SGHKS, CDR2 YYEKEE (reference sequence). CDR3 in amino acids: CASSWQRRAGNEQFF. DNA of the CDR3: TGTGCCAGCAGCTGGCAACGCAGAGCTGGGAATGAGCAGTTCTTC.

Turning to this clonotype: The junction and the germline gene differ at one end; a read error may be behind it. This chain connects TRBV28 to TRBJ2-1; 10 nucleotides line up with TRBD1. In germline, CDR1 is MDHEN, CDR2 SYDVKM. The CDR3 consists of 14 residues. This CDR3 reads CASSRQGAYSEQFF. The CDR3 nucleotides read TGTGCCAGCAGTAGACAGGGGGCGTACAGTGAGCAGTTCTTC.

Regarding this clonotype: A much larger clone lies a single base off, so this may be a read error. Given the absence of the conserved phenylalanine or tryptophan at the CDR3 end, a read error is likely. The chain joins TRBV10-3 to TRBJ2-4; possibly TRBD1 for D (6 bases). Trimming took off 4 bases at V and 4 bases at J, with 11 bases between the two ends. This CDR3 comprises 14 residues. Germline-derived CDR1 and CDR2 are ENHRY and SYGVKD. The CDR3 bases are TGTGCCATCAGTGCTCAGGGGCTAAAAAACATTCAGTACTTA. It encodes CAISAQGLKNIQYL.

This clonotype has ten or more counts. The V and J genes are TRBV29-1 and TRBJ2-5, with 12 bases lining up with TRBD1. V was pared by 7 bases and J by 2 bases, with 5 bases of the junction left unmatched. Germline loops: CDR1 SQVTM, CDR2 ANQGSEA. This CDR3 is built from 14 residues. CDR3 in amino acids: CSARDRGPQETQYF. As DNA, the CDR3 is TGCAGCGCGCGGGACAGGGGGCCACAAGAGACCCAGTACTTC.

This clonotype was observed once. The gene calls are TRBV28 and TRBJ1-5; perhaps TRBD1 as D (5 bases). Germline CDR1 and CDR2: MDHEN and SYDVKM. The CDR3 is made up of 15 amino acids. V lost 3 bases, J lost 4 bases, and 13 bases lay in between. CDR3 sequence reads: CASSFGSGTNQPQHF. The CDR3 DNA is TGTGCCAGCAGTTTTGGTTCAGGGACGAATCAGCCCCAGCATTTT.

This chain links TRBV20-1 with TRBJ2-5; unclear D gene. The assigned J gene may be wrong: the sequence end matches TRBJ2-7 better. Germline CDR1 reads DFQATT; CDR2 reads SNEGSKA (reference sequence). The length of the CDR3 is 12 residues. The CDR3: CSVSSGVYEQYF. Written as DNA, the CDR3 is TGCAGTGTTAGCTCCGGTGTCTACGAGCAGTACTTC.

The rearrangement links TRBV12-3 or TRBV12-4 to TRBJ1-1, with 7 bases that match TRBD1. The CDR3 totals 12 residues. V dropped 6 bases and J dropped 10; count of bases not matched to a gene: 8. The CDR3 loop reads CASRRSTGAAFF. The CDR3 DNA sequence: TGTGCCAGCAGAAGGTCTACAGGGGCAGCTTTCTTT.

The chain couples TRBV6-2 or TRBV6-3 to TRBJ2-7, with a weak D call TRBD1 (5 bases). Germline V CDR1 and CDR2: MNHEY, SVGEGT. V lost 2 bases, J lost 6 bases, and 14 bases lay in between. The CDR3 runs to 14 residues. CDR3 coding DNA: TGTGCCAGCAGTTACCTGATACGTCAGGGCGAGCAGTACTTC. It encodes CASSYLIRQGEQYF.

This clonotype was seen more than once but under ten times. V is TRBV20-1 and J is TRBJ1-5; no clear D gene. V was clipped by 3 bases and J by 4 bases, with 16 bases between them. CDR1 and CDR2 from the germline V gene are DFQATT and SNEGSKA (reference sequence). The CDR3 length is 15 residues. The CDR3 bases are TGCAGTGCTAGGGTCTCTGATCAGGTTAATCAGCCCCAGCATTTT. Amino acid sequence: CSARVSDQVNQPQHF.

The chain couples TRBV20-1 to TRBJ2-1; TRBD1 agrees at 9 bases. The length of the CDR3 is 16 residues. CDR1 and CDR2 (germline): DFQATT, SNEGSKA (reference sequence). The junction had 13 bases not matched to a gene; V was cut back by 3 bases and J by 7 bases. The CDR3 DNA reads as TGCAGTGCTAGTATCTCCGGGACAGGGTTGAGGAATGAGCAGTTCTTC. Amino acid sequence: CSASISGTGLRNEQFF.

This chain joins TRBV7-2 and TRBJ1-5; TRBD1 matches 10 bases. Trimming cost V 2 bases and J 5 bases; bases outside gene matches: 9. This CDR3 spans 17 amino acids. CDR1 SGHTA and CDR2 FQGNSA come from the germline V gene. DNA of the CDR3: TGTGCCAGCAGCTTATATCCGGGACAGGGGATGGATCAGCCCCAGCATTTT. Residues: CASSLYPGQGMDQPQHF.

This chain joins TRBV29-1 and TRBJ2-1; D assignment may be TRBD1 or TRBD2 (6 bases each). V was cut by 7 bases and J by 10 bases, with 17 bases left in between. CDR1 is SQVTM, CDR2 ANQGSEA, per germline. The CDR3 spans 12 residues. This chain's CDR3 is CSGGWGAGEQFF. DNA of the CDR3: TGCAGCGGAGGGTGGGGGGCCGGGGAGCAGTTCTTC.